This TCR beta chain derives from a study of T cells in Graves' hyperthyroidism and ophthalmopathy. The length of the CDR3 is 13 residues. V lost 7 bases and J 4 bases, leaving 10 bases between the germline ends. CDR1 is SNHLY and CDR2 is FYNNEI in the germline V gene. There were TCR beta CDR3 regions amplified from RNA transcripts. The HTBI primer set was used in a first-round RT-PCR of the TCR CDR3. TCRdb itself ran the multiplex PCR reads through MiXCR, one entry per CDR3 protein. Of 270,000 or so distinct CDR3 sequences in the sample, 25% to 30% were seen once. This TCR came from a middle-aged man with Graves' hyperthyroidism that later progressed to Graves' ophthalmopathy. V gene TRBV2 combines with J gene TRBJ2-2, with D possibly matching TRBD2 (5 bases). The material sequenced was blood. CDR3 in amino acids: CASNADFTGELFF. The CDR3 region has the DNA TGTGCCAGCAACGCGGACTTCACCGGGGAGCTGTTTTTT. Full variable domain (rest looked up from reference TRBV2 and TRBJ2-2): EPEVTQTPSHQVTQMGQEVILRCVPISNHLYFYWYRQILGQKVEFLVSFYNNEISEKSEIFDDQFSVERPDGSNFTLKIRSTKLEDSAMYFCASNADFTGELFFGEGSRLTVL.